This T cell receptor beta chain is drawn from a study of shared clonotypes between healthy human individuals (dated by TCRdb to 2020 to 2022). In the study overall: Two women and three men aged 18 to 49 years were included in the cohort. Libraries were prepared and TCR repertoires were sequenced by different laboratories using diverse techniques, in order to increase sequencing depth and limit assay-specific biases. For each donor, CD4 naive and CD4 memory were each given three plates, CD8 naive was given two plates, and CD8 memory was given one plate. Each donor's leukapheresis produced roughly between roughly 0.85 and 10 billion PBMCs. The study deeply sequenced blood TCR repertoires of 5 or 6 healthy adults to estimate repertoire size and the extent of clonotype sharing between individuals.

The paper's findings and limits, for the study overall: Sharing across several donors was observed for 4.5% to 6.5% of naive CD4, under 4% of naive CD8, 2% to 2.5% of memory CD4, and around 0.44% of memory CD8 clonotypes. Sampling was restricted to blood, and TCR repertoires in tissue are likely to differ from TCR repertoires in blood. Based on pairwise subsampling, the degree of clonotype sharing among donors was expected to be affected by sequencing depth. Compared with non-shared clonotypes, the clonotypes found in all four sorted-subset donors had higher generation probabilities. Rarefaction of sorted-subset datasets indicated incomplete sequencing despite the large sequencing depth. Larger estimated clonotype richness was generally found for naive subsets than for memory subsets. The genetic and exposure-history diversity represented was limited by the small number of donors.

Concerning this clone itself: What this receptor recognizes is not known. No base quality information exists; no much larger clone differs at one position. The same CDR3 arises from other DNA sequences in this sample as well.

TCR CDR3 regions were amplified from genomic DNA by multiplex PCR using the deep immunoSEQ assay. Genomic DNA extracted from each cell subset was distributed evenly over all wells of several immunoSEQ 96-well plates, and each plate served as one replicate. For sorted subsets, each replicate PCR was loaded with around 200 ng genomic DNA, equivalent to some 27,000 T cell genomes. The purified libraries were quantified using a Qubit 3.0 fluorometer, sized with a Bioanalyzer 2100, and then quantified again using the KAPA Library Quantification kit. Each immunoSEQ 96-well plate was sequenced on its own single-read 150-cycle Illumina NextSeq 550 flow cell. As for the authors' bioinformatics: Because the immunoSEQ output held only junctional sequences and lacked quality scores, the filtering could not match the filtering applied to full-length reads. Sequences were annotated with PyIR, a Python wrapper for IgBLAST v1.9, using IMGT germline references to assign V/J genes and CDR3. Reads were removed for weak V/J assignments (E-value above 1e-6), missing CDR3, stop codons, out-of-frame junctions, or ambiguous translated residues. V3J clonotypes were defined as sequences sharing an identical inferred V gene, J gene, and CDR3 amino acid sequence. The percentage overlap between two repertoires was calculated by dividing the number of shared unique clonotypes by the size of the smaller repertoire. Richness of each repertoire was evaluated using RTK rarefaction, the Chao1 estimator, and Recon v2.1 estimates of unobserved clonotypes. For all TCRbeta clonotypes obtained by the gDNA method from a handful of donors, generation probabilities were computed with OLGA. This is the immuneACCESS table as TCRdb keeps it, with only in-frame sequences that have V and J called. A part of the clones is gone; compared with another copy, unresolved V genes explain less than half, and the rest is unexplained. V and J calls and clone size are as listed in that table; D and trimming were resolved from the DNA. The sample table contains approximately 1.5 million clones; only one count was recorded for approximately 98.5% of them. The ten largest clones take up around 0.38% of the sample.

The donors were healthy, HIV-negative adults who had no recently reported acute infections or vaccinations. Every donor was a Caucasian adult living in Nashville, Tennessee, USA. CD4+ T cells were enriched by magnetic negative selection, after which naive cells were positively selected on CD45RA and the negative fraction was taken as the memory subset. After blood collection by leukapheresis, PBMCs were isolated using Ficoll-Histopaque density gradient centrifugation and then cryopreserved in the vapor phase of liquid nitrogen. Analytical flow cytometry was used to check the purity and quantity of every magnetically sorted T cell population. Each sorted fraction had its genomic DNA isolated and then quantified by UV absorbance on a Nanodrop 2000c. The germline V gene specifies SNHLY as CDR1 and FYNNEI as CDR2. Trimming leaves V shorter by 2 bases and J shorter by 4 bases, with the junction holding 4 bases beyond the gene matches. From the cysteine through the phenylalanine, the CDR3 covers 14 amino acids. The retained sequence is limited to the CDR3, 42 bases, with the frame set at the first base.

Source material: naive CD4+ T cells sorted from blood. Sample cell subset or site, as interpreted from the label and publication: CD45RA+ positively selected. This receptor chain uses TRBV2 and TRBJ2-7, with TRBD1 matching 8 junction bases. This clonotype was sampled from a young man in good health. The nucleotide sequence is TGTGCCAGCAGTGAACAGGGGGCTGGGTACGAGCAGTACTTC. This encodes CASSEQGAGYEQYF.